A single sample gave rise to the 19 T cell receptor beta chains below, sequenced in a study of cytomegalovirus exposure and HLA in healthy donors. Generated by immunoSEQ multiplex PCR, the TCRdb table keeps only in-frame clones and is missing some. The sample contains approximately 120,000 clones, around 86% of which appear only once. Sequences were obtained from PBMCs. The source is a young woman in good health and CMV-seronegative.

As concerns this clone: Compared with germline, one end of the junction differs, possibly owing to a read error. The rearrangement uses TRBV5-6 and TRBJ1-2; the D is unclear. This CDR3 contains 14 residues. Germline assignment: CDR1 SGHDT and CDR2 YYEEEE. The CDR3 region has the DNA TGTGCCAGCAGCTCGGTAGGGTTACTAGAAGGCTATACCTTC. It yields the protein CASSSVGLLEGYTF.

This rearrangement joins TRBV18 to TRBJ2-1; possible D gene TRBD1, 5 bases. The CDR3 consists of 15 residues. The V gene's germline CDR1 is KGHSH and CDR2 LQKENI. Deletions cut 6 bases from V and 0 bases from J, with 12 bases between. Here the CDR3 DNA reads TGTGCCAGCTCCCAAAAGGGGAACTCCTACAATGAGCAGTTCTTC. It specifies CASSQKGNSYNEQFF.

The chain links TRBV5-5 to TRBJ2-5, with 8 bases that match TRBD1. Germline CDR1 reads SGHKS; CDR2 reads YYEKEE (reference sequence). Trimming cost V 0 bases and J 5 bases; bases outside gene matches: 3. The CDR3 runs 14 residues. The CDR3 nucleotides are TGTGCCAGCAGCTTGGGCAGGGGGCGGGAGACCCAGTACTTC. Protein sequence: CASSLGRGRETQYF.

This chain connects TRBV5-1 to TRBJ2-7; 9 bases line up with TRBD2. This CDR3 spans 17 amino acids. J was trimmed by 6 bases and V by 2 bases; bases with no gene match: 15. Germline loops: CDR1 SGHRS, CDR2 YFSETQ. The CDR3 reads CASSFGTIAGVWFEQYF. Written as DNA, the CDR3 is TGCGCCAGCAGCTTTGGGACCATAGCGGGAGTATGGTTCGAGCAGTACTTC.

The chain carries TRBV18 and TRBJ1-2; 8 nucleotides line up with TRBD1. CDR3 length: 14 amino acids. In germline, CDR1 is KGHSH, CDR2 LQKENI. The junction had 5 bases not matched to a gene; V was cut back by 3 bases and J by 5 bases. The chain's CDR3 is CASSPGQGGYGYTF. CDR3 coding DNA: TGTGCCAGCTCACCCGGACAGGGCGGGTATGGCTACACCTTC. Using reference TRBV18 and TRBJ1-2 for the parts outside the CDR3, the full variable domain is NAGVMQNPRHLVRRRGQEARLRCSPMKGHSHVYWYRQLPEEGLKFMVYLQKENIIDESGMPKERFSAEFPKEGPSILRIQQVVRGDSAAYFCASSPGQGGYGYTFGSGTRLTVV.

The V call is TRBV28, the J call TRBJ1-1; 8 nucleotides agree with TRBD1. The V segment lost 5 bases and the J segment 8 bases; nucleotides outside the gene matches: 4. The CDR3 consists of 12 residues. Germline CDR1 MDHEN, CDR2 SYDVKM. The CDR3 DNA follows: TGTGCCAGCAGTCGACAGGGGACCGAAGCTTTCTTT. It yields the protein CASSRQGTEAFF. Together with reference TRBV28 and TRBJ1-1, the CDR3 gives the full variable domain: DVKVTQSSRYLVKRTGEKVFLECVQDMDHENMFWYRQDPGLGLRLIYFSYDVKMKEKGDIPEGYSVSREKKERFSLILESASTNQTSMYLCASSRQGTEAFFGQGTRLTVV.

J is TRBJ2-2 and V is TRBV4-1; D is undetermined. Germline-derived CDR1 and CDR2 are MGHRA and YSYEKL. Deletions cut 0 bases from V and 1 base from J, with 15 bases between. The length of the CDR3 is 18 residues. The CDR3 DNA reads TGCGCCAGCAGCCAAGATGGGCCGGCAGTATTGAACACCGGGGAGCTGTTTTTT. Encoded protein: CASSQDGPAVLNTGELFF.

In this sample, this clone turned up a few times. The gene calls are TRBV28 and TRBJ2-7; the D is unclear. The CDR3 covers 13 residues. Germline loops: CDR1 MDHEN, CDR2 SYDVKM. V dropped 2 bases and J dropped 3 bases, with 8 bases sitting between them. CDR3 region: CASSLGHLYEQYF. The CDR3 DNA reads TGTGCCAGCAGTTTAGGGCACCTCTACGAGCAGTACTTC.

The rearrangement links TRBV4-1 to TRBJ1-2; the D gene is possibly TRBD1 (5 bases). Trimming cost V 1 base and J 2 bases, with 17 bases left between them. CDR1 MGHRA and CDR2 YSYEKL come from the germline V gene. The CDR3 has 17 residues. CDR3 sequence: CASSQGTPIASNYGYTF. CDR3 in DNA: TGCGCCAGCAGCCAAGGGACACCAATAGCTTCAAACTATGGCTACACCTTC.

CDR3 amino acids: CASSERSSGANVLTF. Written as DNA, the CDR3 is TGTGCCAGCAGCGAGAGGAGCTCTGGGGCCAACGTCCTGACTTTC. V and J are TRBV28 and TRBJ2-6; D remains unclear. Trimming removed 6 bases from V and 0 bases from J, with 9 bases in between. The CDR3 consists of 15 residues. The germline V gene encodes CDR1 MDHEN and CDR2 SYDVKM.

This chain links TRBV5-1 with TRBJ2-5; 10 positions agree with TRBD2. The germline V gene has CDR1 SGHRS and CDR2 YFSETQ. V was pared by 3 bases and J by 5 bases, with 7 bases of the junction left unmatched. The CDR3 consists of 15 residues. The CDR3 bases are TGCGCCAGCAGCTCAGGGGTTAGCGGGAGGGAGACCCAGTACTTC. The encoded protein is CASSSGVSGRETQYF.

The rearrangement uses TRBV6-1 and TRBJ2-7; 9 bases are a match to TRBD2. The V gene end was trimmed by 7 bases and the J gene end by 0 bases; junction bases not matched to a gene: 7. The length of the CDR3 is 15 residues. Germline-derived CDR1 and CDR2 are MNHNS and SASEGT. The DNA of the CDR3 is TGTGCCAGCATGGGACTAGCAGGAAGCTCCTACGAGCAGTACTTC. Protein: CASMGLAGSSYEQYF.

CDR3 protein: CASTENRDPYEQYF. CDR3 sequence (DNA): TGTGCCAGCACCGAAAACAGGGATCCCTACGAGCAGTACTTC. The V and J genes are TRBV25-1 and TRBJ2-7; weak D call: TRBD1 (6 bases). CDR1 and CDR2 from the germline V gene are MGHDK and SYGVNS. Trimming took 7 bases from V and 2 from J, leaving 15 bases between them. This CDR3 comprises 14 residues.

This clone was observed a handful of times. This rearrangement joins TRBV19 to TRBJ2-7, with 13 positions matching TRBD2. The CDR3 extends over 15 amino acids. J gave up 6 bases and V 3 bases, and 5 bases lay outside the gene matches. Looked up from germline, CDR1 is LNHDA and CDR2 is SQIVND (reference sequence). CDR3 DNA sequence: TGTGCCAGTAGTATTCGGACTAGCGGGAGTCGCGAGCAGTACTTC. This gives the protein CASSIRTSGSREQYF.

A single count supports this clone. The chain recombines TRBV7-9 with TRBJ1-2; 10 positions match TRBD1. Per germline, CDR1 SEHNR and CDR2 FQNEAQ (reference sequence). This CDR3 has 16 amino acids. J was trimmed by 5 bases and V by 5 bases; bases with no gene match: 11. DNA for the CDR3: TGTGCCAGCAGCGTCAGCGGGACAGGGGTAACTTATGGCTACACCTTC. This encodes CASSVSGTGVTYGYTF. Full variable domain (missing parts from reference TRBV7-9 and TRBJ1-2): DTGVSQNPRHKITKRGQNVTFRCDPISEHNRLYWYRQTLGQGPEFLTYFQNEAQLEKSRLLSDRFSAERPKGSFSTLEIQRTEQGDSAMYLCASSVSGTGVTYGYTFGSGTRLTVV.

DNA for the CDR3: TGTGCCAGCAGTTTTTTCCGGACAGGGGGCTTTGCCAAAAACATTCAGTACTTC. Encoded protein: CASSFFRTGGFAKNIQYF. The rearrangement joins TRBV13 to TRBJ2-4; 11 bases align to TRBD1. With V trimmed by 6 bases and J by 1 base, 11 bases remained unmatched. There are 18 residues in the CDR3. The germline CDR1 and CDR2 sequences are PRHDT and FYEKMQ (reference sequence).

This clone has just a few counts. This chain uses TRBV11-3 with TRBJ2-3; 11 bases fit TRBD2. The CDR3 contains 16 residues. Germline V gene sequence: CDR1 SGHNT, CDR2 YENEEA. J gave up 2 bases and V 5 bases, and 6 bases lay outside the gene matches. Here the CDR3 reads CASSKGTSGLTDTQYF. The CDR3 DNA reads as TGTGCCAGCAGCAAAGGGACTAGCGGCCTCACAGATACGCAGTATTTT.

CDR3 amino acids: CASSLSDTQYF. In DNA, the CDR3 is TGTGCCAGCAGCTTATCTGATACGCAGTATTTT. The V and J genes are TRBV11-3 and TRBJ2-3; D gene unclear. The germline V gene encodes CDR1 SGHNT and CDR2 YENEEA. The CDR3 contains 11 residues. The V and J ends lost 2 bases and 6 bases respectively, with 3 bases between them.

The chain has TRBV4-1 and TRBJ1-2; TRBD1 matches at 8 bases. The CDR3 extends over 13 amino acids. CDR1 MGHRA and CDR2 YSYEKL come from the germline V gene. V dropped 2 bases and J dropped 6; count of bases not matched to a gene: 2. CDR3 bases: TGCGCCAGCAGCCAACAGGGGGCGGATGGCTACACCTTC. This translates into CASSQQGADGYTF.